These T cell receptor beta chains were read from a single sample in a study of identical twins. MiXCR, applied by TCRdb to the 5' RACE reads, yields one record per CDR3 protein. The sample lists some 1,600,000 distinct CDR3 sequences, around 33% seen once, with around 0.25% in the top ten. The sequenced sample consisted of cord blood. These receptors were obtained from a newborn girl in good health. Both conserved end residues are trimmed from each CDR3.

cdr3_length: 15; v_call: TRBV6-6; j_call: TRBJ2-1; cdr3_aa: ASSYRTAPQFGNEQF
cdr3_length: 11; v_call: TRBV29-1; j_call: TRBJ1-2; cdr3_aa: SGGGGNNYGYT
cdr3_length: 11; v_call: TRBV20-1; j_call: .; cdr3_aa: SASMGVKNIQY
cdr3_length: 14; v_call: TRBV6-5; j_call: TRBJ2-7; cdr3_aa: ASSYRQGHPFCEQY
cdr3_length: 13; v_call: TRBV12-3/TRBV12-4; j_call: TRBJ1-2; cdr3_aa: ASSQGDGANYGYT
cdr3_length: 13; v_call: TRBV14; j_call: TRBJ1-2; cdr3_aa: ASSQGTGRIYGYT
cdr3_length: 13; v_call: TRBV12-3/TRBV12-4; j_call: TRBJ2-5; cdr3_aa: ASSLYGRAPQTQY
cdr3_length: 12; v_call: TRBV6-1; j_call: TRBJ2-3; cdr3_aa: ASIQGTSTDTQY
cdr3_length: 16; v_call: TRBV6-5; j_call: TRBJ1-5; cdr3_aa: ASSYSQVLNNGNQPQH
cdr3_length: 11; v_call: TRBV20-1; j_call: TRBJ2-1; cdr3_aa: SASQGPYSEQF
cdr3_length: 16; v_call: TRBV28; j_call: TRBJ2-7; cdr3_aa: ASSVYFPQSSGKNEQY
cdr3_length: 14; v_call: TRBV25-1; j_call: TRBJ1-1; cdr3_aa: ASSGLIAGEGTEAF
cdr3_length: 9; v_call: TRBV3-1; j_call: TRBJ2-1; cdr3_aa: ASSRRYEQF